The entry below describes one T cell receptor beta chain. These data belong to a study of blood T cell repertoires in COVID-19. Across the study: Some COVID-19 samples were acute and others convalescent; all came from the United States, Italy and Spain.

The protocol was immunoSEQ multiplex PCR, while the TCRdb copy is restricted to in-frame clones and leaves out a portion. The sample shows a few hundred thousand clones, 70% to 90% of them seen only once. This clonotype was sampled from a human donor in a cohort sampled during active COVID-19. The sequencing input was peripheral blood.

The DNA for the CDR3 is TGTGCCAGCAGCCCGGGGGGAGGGGGTCATTCTTTATGGCAGTTCTTC. It codes for CASSPGGGGHSLWQFF. The chain carries TRBV28 and TRBJ2-1; D is possibly TRBD2 (7 bases). V was clipped by 6 bases and J by 12 bases, with 27 bases between them. CDR3 size: 16 residues. Germline lookup yields CDR1 MDHEN and CDR2 SYDVKM. Full variable domain (outside the CDR3, taken from reference TRBV28 and TRBJ2-1): DVKVTQSSRYLVKRTGEKVFLECVQDMDHENMFWYRQDPGLGLRLIYFSYDVKMKEKGDIPEGYSVSREKKERFSLILESASTNQTSMYLCASSPGGGGHSLWQFFGPGTRLTVL.